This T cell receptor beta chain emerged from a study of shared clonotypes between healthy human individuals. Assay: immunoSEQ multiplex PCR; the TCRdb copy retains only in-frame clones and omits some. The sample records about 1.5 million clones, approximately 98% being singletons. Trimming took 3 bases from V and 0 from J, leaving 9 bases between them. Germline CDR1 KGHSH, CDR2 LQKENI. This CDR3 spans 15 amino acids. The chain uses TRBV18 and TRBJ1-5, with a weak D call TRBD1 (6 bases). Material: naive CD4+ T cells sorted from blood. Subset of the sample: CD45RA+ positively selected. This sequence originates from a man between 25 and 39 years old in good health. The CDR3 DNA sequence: TGTGCCAGCTCACCGACAGGCCATAGCAATCAGCCCCAGCATTTT. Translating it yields CASSPTGHSNQPQHF.